These T cell receptor beta chains were read from a single sample in a study of T cell repertoires in cytomegalovirus infection. Their antigens remain unidentified. TCRdb independently ran MiXCR on the reads; one entry per CDR3 protein. The sample lists some 940,000 distinct CDR3 sequences; about a third were seen once. Sample: cultured CD8+ T cells from PBMCs, taken from culture after CMV antigen stimulation. The source is a human donor in good health (CMV status not recorded). Some clones in this sample may be carry-over from other donors' samples. The CDR3 runs from the conserved cysteine through the conserved F or W. The D gene is left open where the match is weak. Only some rows state a clone size, as once, few, many or a class for expanded clones.

-	-	TRBV6-1	TRBJ2-2	CASRPDGWELFF	TGTGCCAGCAGACCGGACGGGTGGGAGCTGTTTTTT
-	-	TRBV7-9	TRBJ1-4	CASSWEGSEGANNEKLFF	TGTGCCAGCAGCTGGGAGGGCAGCGAAGGGGCAAATAATGAAAAACTGTTTTTT
few	TRBD2	TRBV4-1	TRBJ2-3	CASSLRTSGGITDTQYF	TGCGCCAGCAGCCTACGGACTAGCGGGGGAATCACAGATACGCAGTATTTT
-	-	TRBV9	TRBJ2-2	CASSVSVDGGTGELFF	TGTGCCAGCAGCGTCTCCGTAGACGGGGGCACCGGGGAGCTGTTTTTT
-	TRBD1	TRBV10-3	TRBJ2-7	CAISAGTGRPYEQYF	TGTGCCATCAGCGCCGGGACAGGTAGACCCTACGAGCAGTACTTC
-	-	TRBV20-1	TRBJ2-7	CSARVPGSPSYEQYF	TGCAGTGCTAGAGTCCCGGGGTCGCCCTCTTACGAGCAGTACTTC
-	-	TRBV14	TRBJ1-1	CASSLQAPPMNTEAFF	TGTGCCAGCAGCCTCCAGGCGCCCCCCATGAACACTGAAGCTTTCTTT
-	-	TRBV5-6	TRBJ2-2	CASSTFRQSDAGELFF	TGTGCCAGCAGCACGTTTAGACAGAGTGACGCCGGGGAGCTGTTTTTT
-	TRBD1	TRBV4-1	TRBJ1-1	CASSFRQGGDAEAFF	TGCGCCAGCAGCTTTCGACAGGGTGGGGACGCTGAAGCTTTCTTT
-	TRBD2	TRBV27	TRBJ2-3	CASRSRGGPFGTDTQYF	TGTGCCAGCAGATCACGGGGGGGCCCCTTCGGGACAGATACGCAGTATTTT
-	TRBD1	TRBV2	TRBJ1-2	CASSGGETGGANGYTF	TGTGCCAGCAGTGGAGGGGAGACAGGGGGCGCGAATGGCTACACCTTC
-	-	TRBV3-1	TRBJ1-1	CASSSEDPNTEAFF	TGTGCCAGCAGCTCAGAAGACCCGAACACTGAAGCTTTCTTT
-	-	TRBV7-9	TRBJ2-7	CANSLLSYEQYF	TGTGCCAACAGCTTATTATCCTACGAGCAGTACTTC
-	-	TRBV11-2	TRBJ1-1	CASSFWGGNMNTEAFF	TGTGCCAGCAGCTTTTGGGGAGGCAACATGAACACTGAAGCTTTCTTT
-	-	TRBV12-3/TRBV12-4	TRBJ1-2	CASSLTQAHGYTF	TGTGCCAGCAGTTTAACACAAGCCCATGGCTACACCTTC
many	-	TRBV11-1	TRBJ1-1	CASSTDPEGTEAFF	TGTGCCAGCTCGACCGACCCCGAAGGGACTGAAGCTTTCTTT
-	TRBD2	TRBV11-2	TRBJ2-7	CATIPSGRGDYEQYF	TGTGCCACCATCCCCTCCGGGCGGGGGGACTACGAGCAGTACTTC
-	TRBD1	TRBV3-1	TRBJ2-3	CASSQDLGTAITDTQYF	TGTGCCAGCAGCCAAGATTTGGGGACAGCTATCACAGATACGCAGTATTTT
few	-	TRBV4-2	TRBJ1-1	CASSQVEMGGVNTEAFF	TGTGCCAGCAGCCAAGTCGAGATGGGGGGAGTGAACACTGAAGCTTTCTTT
-	-	TRBV4-2	TRBJ2-2	CASSQDLMWSQDWAGELFF	TGTGCCAGCAGCCAAGATCTTATGTGGAGCCAGGATTGGGCCGGGGAGCTGTTTTTT
many	-	TRBV7-2	TRBJ2-3	CASSSQGTDTQYF	TGTGCCAGCAGCTCCCAAGGCACAGATACGCAGTATTTT
-	TRBD1	TRBV6-1	TRBJ2-5	CASTESRDSGETQYF	TGTGCCAGCACCGAATCACGGGACAGTGGGGAGACCCAGTACTTC
-	-	TRBV7-2	TRBJ1-3	CASSTPEGVGNTIYF	TGTGCCAGCAGCACCCCTGAAGGGGTGGGAAACACCATATATTTT
many	-	TRBV7-2	TRBJ2-7	CASSFEGGGLSREQYF	TGTGCCAGCAGCTTCGAAGGCGGGGGCCTATCTAGGGAGCAGTACTTC
once	-	TRBV19	TRBJ2-7	CASSIGPGREQYF	TGTGCCAGTAGTATAGGGCCAGGGCGCGAGCAGTACTTC
few	-	TRBV7-2	TRBJ2-7	CASSLAGRLYEQYF	TGTGCCAGCAGCTTAGCGGGCAGGCTGTACGAGCAGTACTTC